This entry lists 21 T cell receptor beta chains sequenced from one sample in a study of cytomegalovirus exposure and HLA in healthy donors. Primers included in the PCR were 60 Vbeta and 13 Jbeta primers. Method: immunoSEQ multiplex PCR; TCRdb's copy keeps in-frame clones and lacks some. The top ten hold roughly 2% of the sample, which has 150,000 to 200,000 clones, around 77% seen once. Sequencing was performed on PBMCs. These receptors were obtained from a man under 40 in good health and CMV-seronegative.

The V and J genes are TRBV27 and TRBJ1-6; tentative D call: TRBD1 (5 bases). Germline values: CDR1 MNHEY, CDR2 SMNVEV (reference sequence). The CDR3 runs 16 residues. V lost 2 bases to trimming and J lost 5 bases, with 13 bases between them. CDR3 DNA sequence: TGTGCCAGCAGTTTAAGGCGGGGCAGGGATAATTCACCCCTCCACTTT. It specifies CASSLRRGRDNSPLHF.

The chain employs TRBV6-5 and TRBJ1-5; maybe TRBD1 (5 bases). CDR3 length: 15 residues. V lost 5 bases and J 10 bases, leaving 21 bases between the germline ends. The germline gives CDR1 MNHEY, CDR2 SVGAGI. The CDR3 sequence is CASSPASGGTTPQHF. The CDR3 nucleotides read TGTGCCAGCAGTCCTGCATCCGGGGGGACCACTCCCCAGCATTTT.

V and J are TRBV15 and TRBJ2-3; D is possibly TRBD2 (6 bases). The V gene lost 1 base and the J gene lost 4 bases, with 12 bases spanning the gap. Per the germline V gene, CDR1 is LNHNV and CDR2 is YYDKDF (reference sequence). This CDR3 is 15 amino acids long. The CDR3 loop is CATSRVGGAADTQYF. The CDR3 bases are TGTGCCACCAGCAGAGTGGGAGGTGCGGCAGATACGCAGTATTTT.

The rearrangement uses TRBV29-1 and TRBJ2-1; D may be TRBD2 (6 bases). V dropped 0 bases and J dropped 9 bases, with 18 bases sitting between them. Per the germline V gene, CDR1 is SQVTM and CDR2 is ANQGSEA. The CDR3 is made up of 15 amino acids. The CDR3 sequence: CSVEDEARRGAEQFF. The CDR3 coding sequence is TGCAGCGTTGAAGATGAGGCAAGGAGGGGCGCTGAGCAGTTCTTC.

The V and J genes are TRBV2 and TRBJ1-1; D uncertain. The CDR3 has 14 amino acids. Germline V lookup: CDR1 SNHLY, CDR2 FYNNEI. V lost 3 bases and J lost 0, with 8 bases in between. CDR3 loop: CASSDRTMNTEAFF. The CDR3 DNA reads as TGTGCCAGCAGTGACAGGACTATGAACACTGAAGCTTTCTTT.

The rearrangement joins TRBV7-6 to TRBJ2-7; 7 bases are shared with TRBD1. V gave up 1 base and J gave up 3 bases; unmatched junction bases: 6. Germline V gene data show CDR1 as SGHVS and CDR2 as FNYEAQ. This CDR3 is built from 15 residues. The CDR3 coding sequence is TGTGCCAGCAGCTTAGTCCCACAGGGGCACTACGAGCAGTACTTC. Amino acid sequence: CASSLVPQGHYEQYF.

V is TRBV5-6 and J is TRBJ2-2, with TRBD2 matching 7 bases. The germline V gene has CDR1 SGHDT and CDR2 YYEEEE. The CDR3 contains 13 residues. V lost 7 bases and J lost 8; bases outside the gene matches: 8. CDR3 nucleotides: TGTGCCAGCCGAAGGGAGGGCGTGGGGGAGCTGTTTTTT. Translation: CASRREGVGELFF.

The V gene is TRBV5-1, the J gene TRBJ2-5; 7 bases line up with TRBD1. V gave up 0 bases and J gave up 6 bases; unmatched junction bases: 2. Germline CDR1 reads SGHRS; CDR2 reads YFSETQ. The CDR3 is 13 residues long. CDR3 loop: CASSLEGGQTQYF. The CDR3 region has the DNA TGCGCCAGCAGCTTGGAAGGGGGCCAGACCCAGTACTTC.

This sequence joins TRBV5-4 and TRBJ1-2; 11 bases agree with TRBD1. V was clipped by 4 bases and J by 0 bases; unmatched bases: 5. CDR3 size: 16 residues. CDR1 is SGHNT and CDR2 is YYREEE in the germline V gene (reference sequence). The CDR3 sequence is CASSPGQGAANYGYTF. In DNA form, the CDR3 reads TGTGCCAGCAGCCCCGGACAGGGGGCAGCTAACTATGGCTACACCTTC.

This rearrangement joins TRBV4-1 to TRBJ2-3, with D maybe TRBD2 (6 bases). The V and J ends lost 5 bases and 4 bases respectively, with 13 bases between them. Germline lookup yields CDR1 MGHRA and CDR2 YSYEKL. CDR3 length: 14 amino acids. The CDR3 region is CASSSLAVSDTQYF. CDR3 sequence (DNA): TGCGCCAGCAGCTCACTAGCTGTTTCAGATACGCAGTATTTT.

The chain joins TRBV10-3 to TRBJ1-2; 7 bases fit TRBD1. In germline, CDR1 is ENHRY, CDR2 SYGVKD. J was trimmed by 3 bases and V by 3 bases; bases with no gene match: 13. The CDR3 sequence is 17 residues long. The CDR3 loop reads CAISDRKSLGTDYGYTF. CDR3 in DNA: TGTGCCATCAGTGATAGAAAAAGTCTCGGGACAGACTATGGCTACACCTTC.

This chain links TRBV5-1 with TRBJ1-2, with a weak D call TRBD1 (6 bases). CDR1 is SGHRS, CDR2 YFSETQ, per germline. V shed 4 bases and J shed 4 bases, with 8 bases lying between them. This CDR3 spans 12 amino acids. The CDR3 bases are TGCGCCAGCAGCGGGACACCCTATGGCTACACCTTC. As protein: CASSGTPYGYTF.

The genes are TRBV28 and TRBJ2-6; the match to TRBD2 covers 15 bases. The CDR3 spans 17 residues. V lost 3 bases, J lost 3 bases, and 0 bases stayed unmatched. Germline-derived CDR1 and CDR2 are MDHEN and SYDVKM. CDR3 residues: CASSLGLAGGGANVLTF. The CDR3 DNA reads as TGTGCCAGCAGTTTGGGACTAGCGGGAGGTGGGGCCAACGTCCTGACTTTC.

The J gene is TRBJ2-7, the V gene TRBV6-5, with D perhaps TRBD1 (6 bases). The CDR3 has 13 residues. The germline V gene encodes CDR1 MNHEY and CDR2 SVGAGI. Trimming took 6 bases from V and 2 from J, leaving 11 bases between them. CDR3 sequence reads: CASRLQGTYEQYF. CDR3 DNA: TGTGCCAGCAGACTTCAGGGGACCTACGAGCAGTACTTC.

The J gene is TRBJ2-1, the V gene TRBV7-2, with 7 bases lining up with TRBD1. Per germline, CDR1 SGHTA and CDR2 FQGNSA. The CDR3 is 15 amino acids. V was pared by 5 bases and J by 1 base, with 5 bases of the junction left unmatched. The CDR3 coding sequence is TGTGCCAGCAGCCTTCAGGGGGAGTCCTACAATGAGCAGTTCTTC. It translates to CASSLQGESYNEQFF.

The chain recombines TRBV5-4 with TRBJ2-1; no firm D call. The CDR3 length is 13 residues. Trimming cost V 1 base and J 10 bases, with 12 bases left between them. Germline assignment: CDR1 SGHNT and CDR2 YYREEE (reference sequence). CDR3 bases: TGTGCCAGCAGCTTGAGATTTCAGGCGGAGCAGTTCTTC. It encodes CASSLRFQAEQFF.

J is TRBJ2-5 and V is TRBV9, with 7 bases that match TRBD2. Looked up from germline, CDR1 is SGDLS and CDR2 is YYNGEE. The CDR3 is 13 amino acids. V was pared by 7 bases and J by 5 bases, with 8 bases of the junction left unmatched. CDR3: CASGGGNLETQYF. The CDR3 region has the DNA TGTGCCAGCGGGGGAGGGAATTTGGAGACCCAGTACTTC.

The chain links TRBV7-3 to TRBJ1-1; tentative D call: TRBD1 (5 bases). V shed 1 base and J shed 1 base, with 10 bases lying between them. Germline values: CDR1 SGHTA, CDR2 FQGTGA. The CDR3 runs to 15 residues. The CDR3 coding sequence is TGTGCCAGCAGCTTAAGTAGGGGCGGGAACACTGAAGCTTTCTTT. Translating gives CASSLSRGGNTEAFF.

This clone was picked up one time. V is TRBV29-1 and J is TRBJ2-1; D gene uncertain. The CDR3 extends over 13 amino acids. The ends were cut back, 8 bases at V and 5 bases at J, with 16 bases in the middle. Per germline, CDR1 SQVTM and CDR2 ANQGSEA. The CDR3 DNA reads TGCAGCTCGTACCGGCAGGTCGACAATGAGCAGTTCTTC. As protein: CSSYRQVDNEQFF.

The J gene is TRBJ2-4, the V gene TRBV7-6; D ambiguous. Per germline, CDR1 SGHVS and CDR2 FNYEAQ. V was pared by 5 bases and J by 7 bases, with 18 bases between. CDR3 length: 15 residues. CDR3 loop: CASSPASGPGNIQYF. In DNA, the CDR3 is TGTGCCAGCAGCCCAGCCTCAGGTCCCGGTAACATTCAGTACTTC.

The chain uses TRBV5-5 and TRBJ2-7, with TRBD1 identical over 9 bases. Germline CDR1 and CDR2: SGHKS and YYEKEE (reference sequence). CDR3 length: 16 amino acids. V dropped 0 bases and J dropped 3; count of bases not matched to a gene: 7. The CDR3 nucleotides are TGTGCCAGCAGCTTGGTTGGGACAGGGACCCACTACGAGCAGTACTTC. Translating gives CASSLVGTGTHYEQYF.